Listed here are 30 T cell receptor beta chains from one sample, sequenced in a study of siplizumab effects on memory and regulatory T cells. The protocol was immunoSEQ multiplex PCR, while the TCRdb copy is restricted to in-frame clones and leaves out a portion. The sample has about 63,000 clones, 83% seen once; the top ten hold approximately 3.8%. The sample was memory CD4+ T cells sorted from blood. These receptors originate from a human donor in good health.

The CDR3 DNA reads TGTGCCAGCAGTGACGGGACTTTTTCGAGCTCCTACAATGAGCAGTTCTTC. Protein: CASSDGTFSSSYNEQFF. The rearrangement joins TRBV2 to TRBJ2-1; maybe TRBD2 (6 bases). CDR1 is SNHLY and CDR2 is FYNNEI in the germline V gene. The V end was cut by 3 bases, the J end by 0 bases, with 15 bases between. The CDR3 has 17 residues.

V and J are TRBV4-1 and TRBJ2-7, with TRBD2 matching over 10 bases. The CDR3 has 16 amino acids. Per the germline V gene, CDR1 is MGHRA and CDR2 is YSYEKL. V dropped 7 bases and J dropped 2; count of bases not matched to a gene: 11. CDR3 loop: CASTRSPSGGAYEQYF. In DNA, the CDR3 is TGCGCCAGCACGAGGTCACCTAGCGGGGGAGCCTACGAGCAGTACTTC.

The genes are TRBV6-4 and TRBJ2-5, with a tentative D call TRBD2 (6 bases). This CDR3 has 13 residues. V lost 5 bases to trimming and J lost 7 bases, with 14 bases between them. Germline CDR1 is MRHNA and CDR2 is SNTAGT. The CDR3 DNA sequence: TGTGCCAGCAGTCCGGAGGGTCAGGGGACCCAGTACTTC. Residues: CASSPEGQGTQYF.

Points on this clone: The junction does not match germline at one end; this may be a read error. The chain couples TRBV5-1 to TRBJ2-7, with 10 nucleotides matching TRBD2. CDR3 length equals 15 residues. Germline loops: CDR1 SGHRS, CDR2 YFSETQ. The CDR3 DNA is TGTGCCAGCAGCCGCTACGGGACTAGCGCCTACGAGCAGTACTTC. Its protein product is CASSRYGTSAYEQYF.

This clone was found a few times. V is TRBV15 and J is TRBJ1-2, with D perhaps TRBD1 (5 bases). Germline CDR1 reads LNHNV; CDR2 reads YYDKDF (reference sequence). CDR3 size: 15 residues. Between the trimmed V and J ends, which lost 3 bases and 0 bases, there was a span of 11 bases. CDR3 amino acids: CATSSEKTANYGYTF. CDR3 DNA sequence: TGTGCCACCAGCAGCGAAAAGACAGCTAACTATGGCTACACCTTC.

This chain joins TRBV11-3 and TRBJ2-1, with TRBD2 matching over 13 bases. CDR1 and CDR2 (germline): SGHNT, YENEEA. CDR3 length: 18 amino acids. V trimming: 7 bases; J trimming: 2 bases; junction bases outside the gene matches: 11. The CDR3 DNA is TGTGCCAGCACCCGGACTAGCGGGAGACAAAGGACCTACAATGAGCAGTTCTTC. This translates into CASTRTSGRQRTYNEQFF.

The rearrangement links TRBV28 to TRBJ2-5, with 7 bases fitting TRBD1. V was pared by 6 bases and J by 2 bases, with 6 bases of the junction left unmatched. The CDR3 has 14 residues. From germline, CDR1 is MDHEN and CDR2 SYDVKM. CDR3 DNA sequence: TGTGCCAGCAGCCCGGGACAGCTTCAAGAGACCCAGTACTTC. Translation: CASSPGQLQETQYF.

The genes are TRBV27 and TRBJ2-7; D gene uncertain. Germline assignment: CDR1 MNHEY and CDR2 SMNVEV (reference sequence). The CDR3 has 13 residues. The ends were cut back, 3 bases at V and 0 bases at J, with 6 bases in the middle. The CDR3 DNA reads TGTGCCAGCAGTTTCCTCCGCTCCTACGAGCAGTACTTC. Its translation is CASSFLRSYEQYF.

The chain uses TRBV27 and TRBJ2-6; tentatively, D is TRBD1 (6 bases). Trimming took off 5 bases at V and 0 bases at J, with 14 bases between the two ends. The CDR3 contains 17 residues. Germline V gives CDR1 MNHEY, CDR2 SMNVEV (reference sequence). CDR3 in DNA: TGTGCCAGCAGTAAAGGACAGTATAGCTCTGGGGCCAACGTCCTGACTTTC. Amino acid sequence: CASSKGQYSSGANVLTF.

This clone occurred a few times. The V gene is TRBV6-6, the J gene TRBJ1-2, with D maybe TRBD1 (5 bases). The CDR3 runs to 14 residues. Looked up from germline, CDR1 is MNHNY and CDR2 is SVGAGI (reference sequence). The V end was cut by 7 bases, the J end by 1 base, with 13 bases between. The CDR3 DNA is TGTGCCAGCAATCCCACCCAGGGTAACTATGGCTACACCTTC. Encoded protein: CASNPTQGNYGYTF.

CDR3 residues: CASSQDRAAGGRGAQYF. CDR3 coding DNA: TGTGCCAGCAGCCAAGATAGGGCAGCGGGGGGCCGGGGGGCCCAGTACTTC. The rearrangement joins TRBV4-2 to TRBJ2-5; TRBD2 matches at 9 bases. The V gene end was trimmed by 0 bases and the J gene end by 9 bases; junction bases not matched to a gene: 14. Germline CDR1 LGHNA, CDR2 YNFKEQ. CDR3 size: 17 residues.

V gene TRBV30 combines with J gene TRBJ2-2; 12 positions match TRBD2. Germline V gives CDR1 GTSNPN, CDR2 SVGIG (reference sequence). CDR3 size: 20 residues. Trimming took 4 bases from V and 4 from J; bases not matched to a gene: 19. Here the CDR3 DNA reads TGTGCCTGGACTACTCGGACTAGCGGGATCAGGAGTTTGCGCACCGGGGAGCTGTTTTTT. Residues: CAWTTRTSGIRSLRTGELFF.

This clone appeared a single time. This chain uses TRBV19 with TRBJ1-1; D unresolved. From germline, CDR1 is LNHDA and CDR2 SQIVND (reference sequence). The V end lost 7 bases, the J end lost 6 bases, and 12 bases lay between the germline ends. The length of the CDR3 is 12 residues. The CDR3 is CASNDGRSEAFF. The CDR3 nucleotides read TGTGCCAGTAACGACGGACGTTCTGAAGCTTTCTTT. Full variable domain (remainder filled in from reference TRBV19 and TRBJ1-1): DGGITQSPKYLFRKEGQNVTLSCEQNLNHDAMYWYRQDPGQGLRLIYYSQIVNDFQKGDIAEGYSVSREKKESFPLTVTSAQKNPTAFYLCASNDGRSEAFFGQGTRLTVV.

V gene TRBV9 combines with J gene TRBJ1-5; TRBD1 aligns across 8 bases. V trimming: 3 bases; J trimming: 5 bases; junction bases outside the gene matches: 4. Germline CDR1 SGDLS, CDR2 YYNGEE. The CDR3 runs 14 residues. CDR3 in DNA: TGTGCCAGCAGCGGCGACAGGGGATATCAGCCCCAGCATTTT. Its translation: CASSGDRGYQPQHF.

This clone was seen a handful of times. The rearrangement uses TRBV6-5 and TRBJ1-1, with D possibly TRBD1 on 5 matching bases. This CDR3 has 15 amino acids. Trimming removed 3 bases from V and 5 bases from J, with 16 bases in between. The germline V gene has CDR1 MNHEY and CDR2 SVGAGI. The CDR3 reads CASSYASGSRTEAFF. Written as DNA, the CDR3 is TGTGCCAGCAGTTATGCCTCAGGGTCTAGAACTGAAGCTTTCTTT.

The chain recombines TRBV6-6 with TRBJ1-5; no firm D call. V was cut by 4 bases and J by 5 bases, with 6 bases left in between. This CDR3 has 12 residues. Germline-derived CDR1 and CDR2 are MNHNY and SVGAGI (reference sequence). The CDR3: CASSSSDQPQHF. DNA of the CDR3: TGTGCCAGCAGTTCGAGCGATCAGCCCCAGCATTTT.

This chain links TRBV30 with TRBJ2-7; TRBD2 might be the D (5 bases). This CDR3 spans 12 amino acids. Looked up from germline, CDR1 is GTSNPN and CDR2 is SVGIG (reference sequence). V was cut by 0 bases and J by 7 bases, with 10 bases left in between. This CDR3 reads CAWSVQRREQYF. The CDR3 coding sequence is TGTGCCTGGAGTGTACAGAGGAGGGAGCAGTACTTC.

This chain joins TRBV9 and TRBJ1-1; the D gene is possibly TRBD1 (5 bases). This CDR3 has 15 amino acids. Trimming left V 0 bases short and J 6 bases short, with 15 bases between. Germline loops: CDR1 SGDLS, CDR2 YYNGEE. The CDR3 spells CASSVDGRWGAEAFF. The CDR3, as DNA: TGTGCCAGCAGCGTAGATGGTCGTTGGGGGGCTGAAGCTTTCTTT.

This chain's CDR3 is CASSFPDRGEEQFF. CDR3 DNA: TGTGCCAGCAGCTTCCCCGACAGGGGGGAAGAGCAGTTCTTC. This rearrangement joins TRBV7-2 to TRBJ2-1, with 9 bases aligning to TRBD1. There are 14 residues in the CDR3. The germline V gene encodes CDR1 SGHTA and CDR2 FQGNSA. V was clipped by 3 bases and J by 10 bases; unmatched bases: 7.

The chain combines TRBV18 with TRBJ2-5; D might be TRBD1 or TRBD2, each matching 7 bases. This CDR3 has 13 amino acids. With 10 bases removed from V and 3 bases from J, the gap between germline ends came to 15 bases. Germline loops: CDR1 KGHSH, CDR2 LQKENI. CDR3 bases: TGTGCCACCAGCGGGACAGAAGAAGAGACCCAGTACTTC. It specifies CATSGTEEETQYF.

The V and J genes are TRBV10-1 and TRBJ2-3; D possibly uses TRBD1 or TRBD2 (6 bases each). Trimming took 11 bases from V and 4 from J, leaving 19 bases between them. This CDR3 is 14 amino acids long. CDR1 and CDR2 (germline): WNHNN, SYGVQD (reference sequence). CDR3 sequence: CACPGGGSADTQYF. As DNA, the CDR3 is TGCGCCTGCCCCGGAGGGGGTTCCGCAGATACGCAGTATTTT.

This clone is categorized as medium-sized (0.01 to 0.1%). This rearrangement joins TRBV19 to TRBJ1-5, with unresolved D. V shed 3 bases and J shed 3 bases, with 9 bases lying between them. The germline CDR1 and CDR2 sequences are LNHDA and SQIVND (reference sequence). The CDR3 length is 14 residues. The CDR3 region is CASSMVQNNQPQHF. The CDR3 coding sequence is TGTGCCAGTAGTATGGTACAGAACAATCAGCCCCAGCATTTT.

The chain recombines TRBV6-1 with TRBJ2-7; D unclear. Germline V CDR1 and CDR2: MNHNS, SASEGT. The length of the CDR3 is 15 residues. V shed 3 bases and J shed 0 bases, with 12 bases lying between them. The DNA of the CDR3 is TGTGCCAGCAGTGACGTCCCTCAGAGCTCCTACGAGCAGTACTTC. It translates to CASSDVPQSSYEQYF.

This chain connects TRBV7-4 to TRBJ1-5, with 9 bases aligning to TRBD1. Germline-derived CDR1 and CDR2 are SGHVT and SQSDAQ. The J segment lost 0 bases and the V segment lost 6 bases, leaving 12 bases of the junction unmatched. This CDR3 has 18 residues. The CDR3, as DNA: TGTGCCAGCAGACTCGGGGACAGGGCGTTTTATAGCAATCAGCCCCAGCATTTT. Its protein product is CASRLGDRAFYSNQPQHF.

This chain joins TRBV10-2 and TRBJ2-7, with D unresolved. This CDR3 comprises 12 residues. Per the germline V gene, CDR1 is WSHSY and CDR2 is SAAADI. Between the trimmed V and J ends, which lost 9 bases and 4 bases, there was a span of 13 bases. The DNA for the CDR3 is TGCGCCAGTATGACTGGCAAGTACGAGCAGTACTTC. This translates into CASMTGKYEQYF.

The chain couples TRBV6-5 to TRBJ2-3, with TRBD2 matching over 11 bases. V shed 7 bases, J shed 1 base, and the junction held 4 bases outside the gene matches. This CDR3 is built from 15 residues. Germline loops: CDR1 MNHEY, CDR2 SVGAGI. CDR3 in amino acids: CASTGTSGGTDTQYF. DNA of the CDR3: TGTGCCAGCACCGGGACTAGCGGAGGCACAGATACGCAGTATTTT.

This rearrangement joins TRBV5-1 to TRBJ2-5; 8 nucleotides agree with TRBD2. The length of the CDR3 is 14 residues. Germline CDR1 reads SGHRS; CDR2 reads YFSETQ. Trimming at V came to 3 bases and at J to 4 bases, leaving 5 bases not matched to a gene. The CDR3 protein is CASSSAGTRETQYF. The CDR3 nucleotides are TGCGCCAGCAGCTCGGCCGGGACTAGAGAGACCCAGTACTTC.

This clone was seen once. The gene calls are TRBV5-1 and TRBJ1-2; D remains unclear. Germline loops: CDR1 SGHRS, CDR2 YFSETQ. The CDR3 covers 15 residues. The germline V and J ends were trimmed by 2 bases and 0 bases, with 11 bases remaining between them. The CDR3 nucleotides read TGCGCCAGCAGCTTTTTGTACGGCGCTAACTATGGCTACACCTTC. This gives the protein CASSFLYGANYGYTF.

About this clone itself: Within the sample, other DNA sequences also encode this same CDR3. This chain joins TRBV20-1 and TRBJ2-5; D unresolved. V was trimmed by 6 bases and J by 2 bases, leaving 4 bases between them. Germline CDR1 is DFQATT and CDR2 is SNEGSKA (reference sequence). This CDR3 has 10 amino acids. This chain's CDR3 is CSARQETQYF. The CDR3 coding sequence is TGCAGTGCCAGACAAGAGACCCAGTACTTC.

This clone was seen a few times. This chain connects TRBV2 to TRBJ1-2, with D perhaps matching TRBD1 (5 bases). CDR3 size: 17 residues. Germline loops: CDR1 SNHLY, CDR2 FYNNEI. V lost 4 bases, J lost 0 bases, and 18 bases lay in between. As DNA, the CDR3 is TGTGCCAGCAGTGTGGGGCGGCTTGGGGCGGCTAACTATGGCTACACCTTC. As protein: CASSVGRLGAANYGYTF. The variable domain in full, completed from reference TRBV2 and TRBJ1-2, reads EPEVTQTPSHQVTQMGQEVILRCVPISNHLYFYWYRQILGQKVEFLVSFYNNEISEKSEIFDDQFSVERPDGSNFTLKIRSTKLEDSAMYFCASSVGRLGAANYGYTFGSGTRLTVV.